This entry features one T cell receptor beta chain sequence. Its antigen is unknown. PCR was performed a second time for roughly 7 to 11 cycles using a sample-barcoded 5' primer and a J-beta primer mix. Each cDNA molecule carried a tag from a template-switch adaptor that contained 12 random nucleotides. TCRdb fed the 5' RACE reads into MiXCR, producing one record per CDR3 protein. The profile shows roughly 1,500,000 distinct CDR3 sequences, 34% of them singletons. The donors, aged roughly 6 to 90, were healthy Caucasians from Russia. The sample originates from a study of blood T cells in healthy people across ages. Germline V gene data show CDR1 as MNHEY and CDR2 as SVGEGT. The CDR3 is 15 residues long. V lost 4 bases and J lost 7, with 16 bases in between. Study-wide results and limits: Higher diversity, along with more naive CD4+ cells, distinguished long-lived donors from aged donors. Diversity of TCR beta per million T cells declined in a roughly linear way with age.

This sequence was found in a woman aged 25 to 39 in good health. Source material: blood. The gene calls are TRBV6-2 or TRBV6-3 and TRBJ2-2; weak D call: TRBD1 (5 bases). The CDR3 region has the DNA TGTGCCAGCAGTTCCGCATCCTCAAGGGGCGGGGAGCTGTTTTTT. Amino acid sequence: CASSSASSRGGELFF.